These 20 T cell receptor beta chains came from one sample sequenced in a study of control samples from healthy donors and cancer patients. Clones were read by immunoSEQ multiplex PCR, and TCRdb kept only the in-frame ones, dropping some. The sample carries 90,000 to 150,000 clones, approximately 89% recorded once. The sequenced sample was blood. All receptors come from a woman under 30 in good health.

This clone was found a few times. As DNA, the CDR3 is TGTGCCAGCAGCCAGGACCGGGGTTTCTATGGCTACACCTTC. This codes for CASSQDRGFYGYTF. The chain carries TRBV14 and TRBJ1-2; no clear D. CDR3 length equals 14 residues. The germline V gene has CDR1 SGHDN and CDR2 FVKESK. V lost 3 bases and J lost 4, with 12 bases in between.

V usage is TRBV6-1 and J usage is TRBJ1-2; D may be TRBD1 (5 bases). Trimming removed 2 bases from V and 4 bases from J, with 11 bases in between. Germline V gives CDR1 MNHNS, CDR2 SASEGT. The CDR3 has 14 residues. The CDR3 bases are TGTGCCAGCAGTGAAAGGGGAGATATCTATGGCTACACCTTC. It codes for CASSERGDIYGYTF.

The chain couples TRBV29-1 to TRBJ1-4, with D perhaps TRBD1 (5 bases). The CDR3 contains 13 residues. Germline V gene data show CDR1 as SQVTM and CDR2 as ANQGSEA. V was pared by 3 bases and J by 9 bases, with 14 bases between. This chain's CDR3 is CSVDPGTEQKLFF. DNA of the CDR3: TGCAGCGTTGATCCCGGGACCGAACAAAAACTGTTTTTT.

The chain employs TRBV29-1 and TRBJ2-3, with D maybe TRBD1 (6 bases). Trimming stripped 3 bases from V and 6 bases from J, with 19 bases between. Germline assignment: CDR1 SQVTM and CDR2 ANQGSEA. The CDR3 extends over 15 amino acids. CDR3 coding DNA: TGCAGCGTTGATAGGGGGACCCTCACACTGGATACGCAGTATTTT. The encoded protein is CSVDRGTLTLDTQYF.

The rearrangement links TRBV27 to TRBJ1-6; maybe TRBD1 (6 bases). The V gene's germline CDR1 is MNHEY and CDR2 SMNVEV (reference sequence). Trimming left V 6 bases short and J 0 bases short, with 18 bases between. CDR3 length equals 18 residues. The CDR3 coding sequence is TGTGCCAGCAGCAAATCCAGGGGCCCTAGCTCCTATAATTCACCCCTCCACTTT. Protein product: CASSKSRGPSSYNSPLHF.

The genes are TRBV6-5 and TRBJ1-1, with a weak D call TRBD1 (5 bases). Germline V CDR1 and CDR2: MNHEY, SVGAGI. This CDR3 is 13 amino acids long. Trimming took 5 bases from V and 4 from J, leaving 11 bases between them. The CDR3 loop is CASSPGRGTEAFF. CDR3 sequence (DNA): TGTGCCAGCAGTCCCGGGAGGGGCACTGAAGCTTTCTTT.

The rearrangement uses TRBV7-8 and TRBJ2-1; D perhaps matches TRBD1 (5 bases). Germline lookup yields CDR1 SGHVS and CDR2 FQNEAQ. This CDR3 spans 14 amino acids. Trimming left V 1 base short and J 12 bases short, with 16 bases between. The CDR3 nucleotides are TGTGCCAGCAGCTTAGGTCCAGGGTACCGCGGGCAGTTCTTC. Translated, it gives CASSLGPGYRGQFF.

The chain couples TRBV27 to TRBJ1-1; D may be TRBD1 (5 bases). CDR1 and CDR2 from the germline V gene are MNHEY and SMNVEV (reference sequence). CDR3 length: 16 amino acids. The ends were cut back, 2 bases at V and 3 bases at J, with 16 bases in the middle. Here the CDR3 reads CASSLGPGRRDTEAFF. The CDR3 DNA sequence: TGTGCCAGCAGTTTAGGTCCAGGGAGGCGTGACACTGAAGCTTTCTTT.

This chain joins TRBV24-1 and TRBJ2-7; 7 nucleotides match TRBD2. From germline, CDR1 is KGHDR and CDR2 SFDVKD. The CDR3 is 11 amino acids. The V segment lost 9 bases and the J segment 11 bases; nucleotides outside the gene matches: 9. The CDR3 spells CATSKAGMEYF. DNA of the CDR3: TGTGCCACCTCAAAAGCGGGAATGGAGTACTTC.

This chain connects TRBV18 to TRBJ2-1; D gene unclear. The CDR3 sequence is 15 residues long. Germline CDR1 and CDR2: KGHSH and LQKENI. Trimming pared 5 bases from V and 3 bases from J, leaving 14 bases between. In DNA form, the CDR3 reads TGTGCCAGCTCATTGAGTCGTGGGGACTACAATGAGCAGTTCTTC. Residues: CASSLSRGDYNEQFF.

This clone showed up just once. One junction end disagrees with the germline gene, perhaps due to a read error. This rearrangement joins TRBV7-2 to TRBJ1-5, with a tentative D call TRBD1 (5 bases). Germline CDR1 is SGHTA and CDR2 is FQGNSA. The CDR3 sequence is 15 residues long. The CDR3 DNA reads as TGTGCCAGCAGCCTAGCGCGGGGCTCCAATCAGCCCCAGCATTTT. It encodes CASSLARGSNQPQHF.

This rearrangement joins TRBV19 to TRBJ1-3; D perhaps matches TRBD1 (5 bases). Trimming removed 2 bases from V and 2 bases from J, with 10 bases in between. This CDR3 contains 15 residues. Germline V gene sequence: CDR1 LNHDA, CDR2 SQIVND (reference sequence). The CDR3 nucleotides read TGTGCCAGTAGTATACCCAGGGCGGCTGGAAACACCATATATTTT. As protein: CASSIPRAAGNTIYF.

The V call is TRBV5-1, the J call TRBJ1-1; maybe TRBD1 (6 bases). The germline CDR1 and CDR2 sequences are SGHRS and YFSETQ. Trimming pared 0 bases from V and 4 bases from J, leaving 16 bases between. The CDR3 totals 16 residues. CDR3 region: CASSLAVGGVGTEAFF. Here the CDR3 DNA reads TGCGCCAGCAGCTTGGCCGTGGGGGGCGTTGGCACTGAAGCTTTCTTT.

The rearrangement links TRBV24-1 to TRBJ2-2; D could derive from TRBD1 or TRBD2 (5 bases each). Trimming stripped 4 bases from V and 0 bases from J, with 8 bases between. Germline-derived CDR1 and CDR2 are KGHDR and SFDVKD. The CDR3 loop spans 15 amino acids. CDR3 nucleotides: TGTGCCACCAGTGAAGGGACGACGAACACCGGGGAGCTGTTTTTT. It yields the protein CATSEGTTNTGELFF.

The gene calls are TRBV6-2 or TRBV6-3 and TRBJ1-1; weak D call: TRBD1 (5 bases). CDR1 is MNHEY, CDR2 SVGEGT, per germline. This CDR3 is 13 amino acids long. Trimming removed 2 bases from V and 11 bases from J, with 15 bases in between. This CDR3 is CASSYADTPRAFF. For the CDR3, the DNA is TGTGCCAGCAGTTACGCGGACACCCCACGGGCTTTCTTT.

The rearrangement joins TRBV6-2 or TRBV6-3 to TRBJ2-6; weak D call: TRBD1 (7 bases). CDR3 length equals 19 residues. Trimming shortened V by 4 bases and J by 0 bases, and 19 bases separated the two germline ends. The germline CDR1 and CDR2 sequences are MNHEY and SVGEGT. CDR3 coding DNA: TGTGCCAGCAGTTTTACTATCAGGGGGGCTGACTCTGGGGCCAACGTCCTGACTTTC. The encoded protein is CASSFTIRGADSGANVLTF.

V gene TRBV7-6 combines with J gene TRBJ2-2; D is unresolved. The CDR3 has 13 amino acids. The V and J ends lost 5 bases and 5 bases respectively, with 9 bases between them. Germline assignment: CDR1 SGHVS and CDR2 FNYEAQ. In nucleotides, the CDR3 is TGTGCCAGCAGCCCCCGGTTAACCGGGGAGCTGTTTTTT. Translating it yields CASSPRLTGELFF. The variable domain in full, completed from reference TRBV7-6 and TRBJ2-2, reads GAGVSQSPRYKVTKRGQDVALRCDPISGHVSLYWYRQALGQGPEFLTYFNYEAQQDKSGLPNDRFSAERPEGSISTLTIQRTEQRDSAMYRCASSPRLTGELFFGEGSRLTVL.

This chain connects TRBV5-1 to TRBJ2-1; the D gene is possibly TRBD2 (5 bases). Germline V gene sequence: CDR1 SGHRS, CDR2 YFSETQ. Trimming removed 2 bases from V and 0 bases from J, with 12 bases in between. This CDR3 spans 16 amino acids. The CDR3 reads CASSLDGLSSYNEQFF. CDR3 nucleotide sequence: TGCGCCAGCAGCTTAGATGGACTTAGCTCCTACAATGAGCAGTTCTTC. Filled out from reference TRBV5-1 and TRBJ2-1, the complete variable domain reads KAGVTQTPRYLIKTRGQQVTLSCSPISGHRSVSWYQQTPGQGLQFLFEYFSETQRNKGNFPGRFSGRQFSNSRSEMNVSTLELGDSALYLCASSLDGLSSYNEQFFGPGTRLTVL.

The rearrangement links TRBV7-2 to TRBJ2-1, with 7 bases identical to TRBD2. V shed 6 bases, J shed 6 bases, and the junction held 17 bases outside the gene matches. Looked up from germline, CDR1 is SGHTA and CDR2 is FQGNSA. This CDR3 spans 17 amino acids. The CDR3 sequence: CASRPGGARGRVNEQFF. CDR3 DNA: TGTGCCAGCAGGCCGGGGGGTGCGCGGGGTCGCGTCAATGAGCAGTTCTTC.

This rearrangement joins TRBV28 to TRBJ2-5; tentatively, D is TRBD2 (6 bases). Germline CDR1 reads MDHEN; CDR2 reads SYDVKM. The V end was cut by 5 bases, the J end by 5 bases, with 12 bases between. The CDR3 is made up of 13 amino acids. The CDR3 here is CASSPWGEETQYF. CDR3 in DNA: TGTGCCAGCAGTCCCTGGGGGGAGGAGACCCAGTACTTC. The full variable domain, completed using reference TRBV28 and TRBJ2-5, is DVKVTQSSRYLVKRTGEKVFLECVQDMDHENMFWYRQDPGLGLRLIYFSYDVKMKEKGDIPEGYSVSREKKERFSLILESASTNQTSMYLCASSPWGEETQYFGPGTRLLVL.